Sample share makes the clone carrying this T cell receptor (beta chain) large. The antigen is undetermined. Memory CD4+ cells were defined as CD4+CD45RO+CD25-. Semi-nested PCR with Nested Universal Primer A followed constant-region reverse priming of full-length variable regions. MiXCR, applied by TCRdb to the 5' RACE reads, yields one record per CDR3 protein. The data hold approximately 5,300 distinct CDR3 sequences, with under 35% observed a single time. CDR3 length: 16 residues. J gave up 4 bases and V 5 bases, and 9 bases lay outside the gene matches. Germline lookup yields CDR1 LNHNV and CDR2 YYDKDF (reference sequence). General study findings and limits: In terms of TCR gene usage, tumor memory CD4+ T cells clustered together with blood and lymph node memory CD4+ cells, as well as with lymph node naive CD4+ cells. Tumor Treg TCRs overlapped most with tumor naive CD4+ cells.

This receptor was obtained from a female donor with breast cancer. This chain links TRBV15 with TRBJ2-7, with 12 positions matching TRBD1. Sequencing was carried out using memory CD4+ T cells sorted from a lymph node. Stated subset: memory CD4+ T cells, CD4+CD45RO+CD25-. CDR3 sequence (DNA): TGTGCCACCAGCGTCCGCGGGACAGGGGGCTTTTACGAGCAGTACTTC. The encoded protein is CATSVRGTGGFYEQYF. Supplemented by reference TRBV15 and TRBJ2-7, the full variable domain reads DAMVIQNPRYQVTQFGKPVTLSCSQTLNHNVMYWYQQKSSQAPKLLFHYYDKDFNNEADTPDNFQSRRPNTSFCFLDIRSPGLGDTAMYLCATSVRGTGGFYEQYFGPGTRLTVT.